This T cell receptor (beta chain) appears in the sequencing data of a study of blood T cell repertoires in COVID-19. Germline loops: CDR1 MNHEY, CDR2 SVGAGI. This CDR3 comprises 13 residues. Trimming took off 6 bases at V and 7 bases at J, with 12 bases between the two ends. In the study's own analysis: Reference gene primer amplification gave nucleated cell count estimates. Repertoires were generated with immunoSEQ multiplex PCR, while TCRdb's copy carries only in-frame clones and drops some. That table supplies the V and J calls and clone size; D and trimming were determined from the DNA. The table lists roughly 100,000 clones, more than 80% of them singletons.

Material for sequencing was peripheral blood. The origin of this receptor is a woman in her sixties or seventies with acute or convalescent COVID-19. This chain connects TRBV6-5 to TRBJ1-4, with unresolved D. The CDR3 coding sequence is TGTGCCAGCAGAACAGCCGATTTTGAAAAACTGTTTTTT. This encodes CASRTADFEKLFF.